Shown below are 23 T cell receptor beta chains from a single sample sequenced in a study of blood T cells in healthy people across ages. Through a sample-barcoded 5' primer and a J-beta primer mix, a second PCR was run for roughly 7 to 12 cycles. One entry per CDR3 protein, called by TCRdb with MiXCR from the 5' RACE reads. This table holds 1.6 million or so distinct CDR3 sequences, almost 35% found once. The sequencing sample was made of blood. These receptors were collected from a woman aged 25-40 years in good health.

V is TRBV5-1 and J is TRBJ2-1; 10 bases align to TRBD2. The CDR3 sequence is 15 residues long. The V gene's germline CDR1 is SGHRS and CDR2 YFSETQ. V shed 3 bases, J shed 9 bases, and the junction held 9 bases outside the gene matches. CDR3 residues: CASSWGLAGASEQFF. As DNA, the CDR3 is TGCGCCAGCAGCTGGGGCCTAGCGGGAGCCTCTGAGCAGTTCTTC.

V and J are TRBV5-1 and TRBJ1-1; D call uncertain. CDR1 and CDR2 (germline): SGHRS, YFSETQ. Trimming removed 0 bases from V and 7 bases from J, with 19 bases in between. The CDR3 is 16 residues long. The CDR3 DNA follows: TGCGCCAGCAGCTTGGCCGATTTGGTCCACGACGGTGAAGCTTTCTTT. Residues: CASSLADLVHDGEAFF.

V and J are TRBV5-5 and TRBJ1-6, with D unresolved. The CDR3 contains 17 residues. V was trimmed by 4 bases and J by 7 bases, leaving 21 bases between them. Germline CDR1 is SGHKS and CDR2 is YYEKEE (reference sequence). CDR3 sequence reads: CASSASPTWNGNSPLHF. As DNA, the CDR3 is TGTGCCAGCAGCGCCTCCCCTACGTGGAACGGGAATTCACCCCTCCACTTT.

This clonotype appeared many times. The chain is built from TRBV27 and TRBJ2-3, with D possibly matching TRBD2 (5 bases). CDR3 length: 15 residues. Germline assignment: CDR1 MNHEY and CDR2 SMNVEV (reference sequence). Between the trimmed V and J ends, which lost 0 bases and 5 bases, there was a span of 12 bases. CDR3 loop: CASSLSSLGGDTQYF. DNA for the CDR3: TGTGCCAGCAGTTTATCTTCCCTAGGAGGAGATACGCAGTATTTT.

The chain employs TRBV6-1 and TRBJ1-1; 10 bases match TRBD1. Germline V CDR1 and CDR2: MNHNS, SASEGT. V dropped 5 bases and J dropped 8; count of bases not matched to a gene: 11. The CDR3 runs to 15 residues. In nucleotides, the CDR3 is TGTGCCAGCAGTAAATATGGGACAGGGGCTTGGGAAGCTTTCTTT. Its translation is CASSKYGTGAWEAFF.

The chain combines TRBV19 with TRBJ2-1; TRBD1 might be the D (5 bases). The V end lost 10 bases, the J end lost 15 bases, and 22 bases lay between the germline ends. This CDR3 region has 12 residues. Germline V gene lookup returns CDR1 LNHDA and CDR2 SQIVND (reference sequence). The CDR3 sequence is CATSTQQVPRFF. CDR3 in DNA: TGTGCCACCTCTACACAACAGGTCCCGAGGTTCTTC.

V and J are TRBV27 and TRBJ2-1; 7 bases agree with TRBD2. The ends lost 0 bases at V and 6 bases at J; junction bases unmatched: 5. CDR3 length: 15 residues. Per germline, CDR1 MNHEY and CDR2 SMNVEV (reference sequence). In nucleotides, the CDR3 is TGTGCCAGCAGTTTATCGACGGGAGGCCCCAATGAGCAGTTCTTC. As protein: CASSLSTGGPNEQFF.

The gene calls are TRBV20-1 and TRBJ2-3; unclear D gene. This CDR3 has 11 amino acids. Germline V CDR1 and CDR2: DFQATT, SNEGSKA (reference sequence). In DNA, the CDR3 is TGCAACGCTGAAGACGTGGATACGCAGTATTTT. Its protein is CNAEDVDTQYF.

With respect to this clonotype: A much more abundant neighbour one base away suggests this may be a read error. The gene calls are TRBV12-3 or TRBV12-4 and TRBJ2-1; 8 nucleotides line up with TRBD2. The CDR3 is 15 residues long. The ends lost 5 bases at V and 7 bases at J; junction bases unmatched: 10. The CDR3 DNA sequence: TGTGCCAGCAGTATGGGGACTGGCGGGAGGAATGAGCAGTTCTTC. This translates into CASSMGTGGRNEQFF.

The sample holds a few counts of this clonotype. V and J are TRBV20-1 and TRBJ2-3; D is unresolved. The V end lost 1 base, the J end lost 4 bases, and 9 bases lay between the germline ends. The CDR3 has 13 residues. Germline V CDR1 and CDR2: DFQATT, SNEGSKA (reference sequence). The CDR3 sequence is CSARATGADTQYF. DNA of the CDR3: TGCAGTGCTAGAGCGACCGGCGCAGATACGCAGTATTTT.

There are a few counts of this clonotype. The chain carries TRBV5-1 and TRBJ2-2; 9 bases align to TRBD1. With 5 bases clipped from V and 4 bases from J, the junction kept 6 bases outside the gene matches. Germline V gene lookup returns CDR1 SGHRS and CDR2 YFSETQ. The CDR3 totals 15 residues. CDR3 sequence: CASSLRDRATGELFF. CDR3 DNA: TGCGCCAGCAGTTTGCGGGACAGGGCCACCGGGGAGCTGTTTTTT.

This chain connects TRBV11-2 to TRBJ2-1; 10 positions agree with TRBD2. J lost 8 bases, V lost 4 bases, and 8 bases had no gene match. CDR1 and CDR2 from the germline V gene are SGHAT and FQNNGV. This CDR3 spans 15 amino acids. The chain's CDR3 is CASSSLAGVGDEQFF. In nucleotides, the CDR3 is TGTGCCAGCAGCTCCCTAGCGGGAGTTGGCGATGAGCAGTTCTTC.

This clonotype was found a few times. This rearrangement joins TRBV9 to TRBJ2-3; possibly TRBD2 for D (5 bases). The germline V and J ends were trimmed by 0 bases and 6 bases, with 14 bases remaining between them. The CDR3 consists of 15 residues. Germline V gene data show CDR1 as SGDLS and CDR2 as YYNGEE. The CDR3 nucleotides are TGTGCCAGCAGCGTAGGAGGAGACTATTTGGATACGCAGTATTTT. It encodes CASSVGGDYLDTQYF.

This clonotype was found a few times. This chain joins TRBV15 and TRBJ1-5, with TRBD1 as a possible D gene (5 bases). CDR1 is LNHNV, CDR2 YYDKDF, per germline (reference sequence). V lost 1 base and J 5 bases, leaving 9 bases between the germline ends. The CDR3 loop spans 14 amino acids. CDR3 sequence reads: CATSRGQGDQPQHF. For the CDR3, the DNA is TGTGCCACCAGCAGAGGACAAGGGGATCAGCCCCAGCATTTT.

V usage is TRBV20-1 and J usage is TRBJ2-3, with TRBD2 matching over 9 bases. The CDR3 is 16 residues long. Germline V gives CDR1 DFQATT, CDR2 SNEGSKA (reference sequence). V lost 6 bases and J lost 4; bases outside the gene matches: 14. The CDR3 DNA reads TGCAGTGCCCAGTCGTTTGCGGGGGGGCAAGCAGATACGCAGTATTTT. Protein: CSAQSFAGGQADTQYF.

A few counts support this clonotype. This rearrangement joins TRBV27 to TRBJ1-5; a possible D gene is TRBD1 (5 bases). Per germline, CDR1 MNHEY and CDR2 SMNVEV (reference sequence). Trimming pared 1 base from V and 7 bases from J, leaving 14 bases between. The CDR3 extends over 15 amino acids. CDR3 loop: CASSLWGGDYQPQHF. For the CDR3, the DNA is TGTGCCAGCAGTTTATGGGGAGGGGATTACCAGCCCCAGCATTTT.

To note about this clonotype: An end of the junction differs from the germline gene, which may be a read error. CDR3: CVSSQGGTDAYEQYF. The CDR3 nucleotides read TGTGTCAGCAGCCAGGGAGGGACAGACGCCTACGAGCAGTACTTC. The chain combines TRBV4-2 with TRBJ2-4; D could derive from TRBD1 or TRBD2 (7 bases each). The J call may be faulty, since TRBJ2-7 better matches the DNA end. The germline CDR1 and CDR2 sequences are LGHNA and YNFKEQ. The CDR3 has 15 residues.

This clonotype has a handful of counts. Written as DNA, the CDR3 is TGCGCCAGCAGCCGAGGGGGGATATTTGAGGGCTACACCTTC. The encoded protein is CASSRGGIFEGYTF. The rearrangement uses TRBV5-1 and TRBJ1-2; a possible D gene is TRBD1 (6 bases). This CDR3 contains 14 residues. With 4 bases removed from V and 8 bases from J, the gap between germline ends came to 18 bases. CDR1 is SGHRS and CDR2 is YFSETQ in the germline V gene.

This chain connects TRBV20-1 to TRBJ2-1; 12 bases line up with TRBD2. The CDR3 sequence is 14 residues long. Germline-derived CDR1 and CDR2 are DFQATT and SNEGSKA (reference sequence). V was clipped by 6 bases and J by 6 bases; unmatched bases: 6. The CDR3 is CSALAGGASNEQFF. For the CDR3, the DNA is TGCAGTGCCCTAGCGGGAGGGGCTAGCAATGAGCAGTTCTTC.

This clonotype has only a few counts. The chain is built from TRBV7-2 and TRBJ2-7, with TRBD1 as a possible D gene (6 bases). V shed 3 bases and J shed 0 bases, with 27 bases lying between them. Germline loops: CDR1 SGHTA, CDR2 FQGNSA. The CDR3 loop spans 20 amino acids. The CDR3 DNA sequence: TGTGCCAGCAGCTTGGGCCGGGACACAAAGACGCAAAAAAGCTCCTACGAGCAGTACTTC. Translated: CASSLGRDTKTQKSSYEQYF.

The chain links TRBV12-3 or TRBV12-4 to TRBJ2-7; TRBD1 or TRBD2 may be the D gene (5 bases each). The CDR3 is 12 residues long. V was pared by 5 bases and J by 7 bases, with 12 bases between. CDR3 DNA sequence: TGTGCCAGCAGTATGGGGACGGTTGAGCAGTACTTC. This encodes CASSMGTVEQYF.

The rearrangement joins TRBV20-1 to TRBJ2-1; no firm D call. The germline V gene encodes CDR1 DFQATT and CDR2 SNEGSKA (reference sequence). The V end was cut by 1 base, the J end by 8 bases, with 12 bases between. This CDR3 is built from 13 residues. The CDR3 loop is CSARGPLIDEQFF. Written as DNA, the CDR3 is TGCAGTGCTAGAGGACCGCTGATCGATGAGCAGTTCTTC.

Comments on this clonotype: A much larger clone lies one base from this, so it may be a read error. The V and J genes are TRBV27 and TRBJ2-5; D unresolved. Trimming left V 8 bases short and J 4 bases short, with 14 bases between. This CDR3 has 13 residues. Germline V lookup: CDR1 MNHEY, CDR2 SMNVEV (reference sequence). This CDR3 reads CASGVRRSETQYF. The CDR3 coding sequence is TGTGCCAGCGGTGTAAGGCGATCAGAGACCCAGTACTTC.